This T cell receptor (beta chain) was retrieved from a study of technical replicates of blood from four donors. The CDR3 length is 12 residues. The V and J ends lost 4 bases and 8 bases, in that order; junction bases with no gene match: 3. CDR1 and CDR2 (germline): SGHDT, YYEEEE. Here immunoSEQ multiplex PCR was the method, and the copy in TCRdb shows in-frame clones only, minus some. The sample contains over 60,000 clones, 90% to 95% of which appear only once. Sequenced material: T cells isolated from PBMCs. The receptor's source is a human donor in good health. V usage is TRBV5-6 and J usage is TRBJ1-1; 9 bases match TRBD1. CDR3: CASSPGTGEAFF. CDR3 coding DNA: TGTGCCAGCAGCCCCGGGACAGGGGAAGCTTTCTTT. Supplemented by reference TRBV5-6 and TRBJ1-1, the full variable domain reads DAGVTQSPTHLIKTRGQQVTLRCSPKSGHDTVSWYQQALGQGPQFIFQYYEEEERQRGNFPDRFSGHQFPNYSSELNVNALLLGDSALYLCASSPGTGEAFFGQGTRLTVV.